This is a list of T cell receptor beta chains from one sample in a study of cytomegalovirus exposure and HLA in healthy donors. The data were produced by immunoSEQ multiplex PCR, yet TCRdb's version contains in-frame clones alone and is incomplete. The sample has some 110,000 clones; 76% are singletons. Sequenced sample: PBMCs. The receptors stem from a man aged 50-59 years in good health and CMV-seropositive. CDR3s leave out the opening cysteine and the closing phenylalanine or tryptophan. A D gene is named only where the DNA matches it firmly.

D	length	V	J	CDR3
TRBD2	19	TRBV4-1	TRBJ2-3	ASSQVEGLAGGGFGTDTQY
.	11	TRBV7-9	TRBJ1-4	ASSSGVGEKLF
.	13	TRBV5-1	TRBJ1-4	ASSLGLNREEKLF
.	12	TRBV27	TRBJ1-6	ASSLNRVNSPLH
.	14	TRBV6-6	TRBJ2-1	ASKPTRDWSYNEQF
.	13	TRBV12-5	TRBJ2-3	ASGLVQDSVDTQY
.	11	TRBV7-2	TRBJ1-1	ASSVQRNTEAF
TRBD2	15	TRBV28	TRBJ2-5	ASSVPIGREGQETQY
.	12	TRBV2	TRBJ2-7	ASSDTWRAYEQY
TRBD1	13	TRBV5-8	TRBJ1-6	ASSGGQGYNSPLH
.	12	TRBV6-5	TRBJ1-1	ASRQQGMRAEAF
.	11	TRBV7-7	TRBJ2-1	ASSHSSAHEQF
.	15	TRBV9	TRBJ1-1	ASSVAGGGSLNTEAF
.	11	TRBV5-1	TRBJ2-7	ASSQQGAHEQY
.	13	TRBV7-9	TRBJ1-5	ASGTVDNQDQPQH
.	14	TRBV2	TRBJ1-1	ASSEAWRDPNTEAF
.	12	TRBV27	TRBJ1-2	ASGLYQGSYGYT
.	14	TRBV9	TRBJ1-6	ASSGSSGGNNSPLH
.	12	TRBV7-2	TRBJ1-5	ASSLGYSNQPQH
TRBD2	12	TRBV27	TRBJ2-7	ATGLAGDYYEQY
TRBD1	14	TRBV4-3	TRBJ1-1	ASSQDSRGRRTEAF
.	10	TRBV5-4	TRBJ2-1	ASSLPRNEQF
.	12	TRBV5-5	TRBJ2-1	ASSSRGVSHEQF
.	13	TRBV11-2	TRBJ2-4	ASSFRDTLRGIQY
.	12	TRBV27	TRBJ2-2	ASKFQENTGELF